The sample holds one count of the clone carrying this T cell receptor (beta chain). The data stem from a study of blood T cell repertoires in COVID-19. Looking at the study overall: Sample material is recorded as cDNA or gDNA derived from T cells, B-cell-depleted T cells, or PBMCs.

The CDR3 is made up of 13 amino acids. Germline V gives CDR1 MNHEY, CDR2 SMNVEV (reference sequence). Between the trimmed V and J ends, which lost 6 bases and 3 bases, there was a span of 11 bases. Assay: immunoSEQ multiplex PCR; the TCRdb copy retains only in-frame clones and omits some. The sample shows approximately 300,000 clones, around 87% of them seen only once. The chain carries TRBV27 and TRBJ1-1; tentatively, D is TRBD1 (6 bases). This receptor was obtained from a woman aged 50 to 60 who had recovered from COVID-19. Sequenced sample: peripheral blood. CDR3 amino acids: CASRSGVHTEAFF. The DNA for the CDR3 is TGTGCCAGCAGGTCAGGGGTTCACACTGAAGCTTTCTTT.